The entry below gives a single TCR beta chain sequence along with its context. The data belong to a study of shared clonotypes between healthy human individuals. This CDR3 spans 14 amino acids. V shed 1 base and J shed 2 bases, with 7 bases lying between them. The V gene's germline CDR1 is SEHNR and CDR2 FQNEAQ (reference sequence). The method was immunoSEQ multiplex PCR; TCRdb's version includes in-frame clones alone and lacks a portion of them. The table records about 980,000 clones, about three quarters of them present only once. This receptor was taken from a man aged 18 to 29 in good health. Input material: memory CD4+ T cells sorted from blood. Documented subset: CD45RA-negative fraction. J is TRBJ2-3 and V is TRBV7-9; D may be TRBD1 (5 bases). CDR3 in amino acids: CASSLGQLTDTQYF. CDR3 coding DNA: TGTGCCAGCAGCTTAGGACAGCTCACAGATACGCAGTATTTT.